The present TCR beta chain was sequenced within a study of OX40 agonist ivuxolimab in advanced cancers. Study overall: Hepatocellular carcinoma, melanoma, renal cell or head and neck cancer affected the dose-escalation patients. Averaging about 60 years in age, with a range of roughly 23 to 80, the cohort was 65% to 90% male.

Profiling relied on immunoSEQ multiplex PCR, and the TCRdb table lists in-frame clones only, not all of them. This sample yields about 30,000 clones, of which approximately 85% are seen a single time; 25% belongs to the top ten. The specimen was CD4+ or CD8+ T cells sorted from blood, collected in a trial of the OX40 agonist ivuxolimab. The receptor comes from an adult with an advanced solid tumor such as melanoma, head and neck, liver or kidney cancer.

CDR3 amino acids: CASSYSTGPYEQYF. The CDR3 DNA sequence: TGTGCCAGCAGTTACTCGACGGGACCCTACGAGCAGTACTTC. The chain has TRBV6-5 and TRBJ2-7; D possibly uses TRBD1 or TRBD2 (5 bases each). This CDR3 is 14 amino acids long. Germline V gene data show CDR1 as MNHEY and CDR2 as SVGAGI. Trimming stripped 0 bases from V and 2 bases from J, with 8 bases between.